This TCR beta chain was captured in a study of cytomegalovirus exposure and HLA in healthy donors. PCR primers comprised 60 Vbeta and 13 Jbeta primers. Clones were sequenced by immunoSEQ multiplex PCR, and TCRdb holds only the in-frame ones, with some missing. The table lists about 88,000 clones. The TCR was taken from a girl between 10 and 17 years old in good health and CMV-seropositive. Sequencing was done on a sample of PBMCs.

The CDR3 DNA reads TGTGCCACTACGTCGGGGGGTAACACCATATATTTT. Protein sequence: CATTSGGNTIYF. The V call is TRBV2, the J call TRBJ1-3; TRBD1 might be the D (5 bases). The CDR3 is made up of 12 amino acids. Germline assignment: CDR1 SNHLY and CDR2 FYNNEI. Trimming took 10 bases from V and 7 from J, leaving 14 bases between them.